The 14 T cell receptor beta chains below were found in one sample sequenced in a study of T cell changes during pregnancy in multiple sclerosis. TCRdb's table, derived via immunoSEQ multiplex PCR, lists solely in-frame clones and lacks some. The sample includes 30,000 to 35,000 clones, over 85% of them seen just once. Sequences were derived from CD8+ T cells from peripheral blood mononuclear cells, sampled in the third trimester of pregnancy. The origin of the receptors is a female donor with multiple sclerosis, enrolled in a pregnancy study.

The genes are TRBV5-6 and TRBJ1-5; the D is unclear. The CDR3 extends over 15 amino acids. Per germline, CDR1 SGHDT and CDR2 YYEEEE. Trimming removed 0 bases at V and 0 bases at J, with 7 bases between. CDR3 nucleotide sequence: TGTGCCAGCAGCTTGGGCGTTTTTAGCAATCAGCCCCAGCATTTT. Amino acid sequence: CASSLGVFSNQPQHF.

The chain recombines TRBV12-5 with TRBJ2-7; the match to TRBD2 covers 11 bases. CDR1 is LGHNT, CDR2 FRNRAP, per germline. The CDR3 loop spans 19 amino acids. V lost 3 bases to trimming and J lost 4 bases; unmatched junction nucleotides: 17. DNA of the CDR3: TGTGCTAGTGGTTTTCCCCGTCTAGCGGGGGGCGCTCCTCCGTACGAGCAGTACTTC. Translating gives CASGFPRLAGGAPPYEQYF.

The chain has TRBV7-9 and TRBJ1-4; 7 bases fit TRBD1. Trimming removed 6 bases from V and 7 bases from J; junction bases left unmatched: 5. Per germline, CDR1 SEHNR and CDR2 FQNEAQ (reference sequence). CDR3 length: 13 residues. CDR3 amino acids: CASRSTGVEKLFF. The CDR3 DNA follows: TGTGCCAGCAGATCTACAGGGGTTGAAAAACTGTTTTTT.

This clone was counted only a few times. The V and J genes are TRBV6-4 and TRBJ1-2; 7 positions agree with TRBD1. Germline V CDR1 and CDR2: MRHNA, SNTAGT. V gave up 6 bases and J gave up 8 bases; unmatched junction bases: 15. CDR3 length: 15 residues. The CDR3 sequence is CASRAYRGPKQGYTF. The CDR3 DNA sequence: TGTGCCAGCAGAGCATACAGGGGCCCCAAGCAGGGCTACACCTTC.

The J gene is TRBJ1-1, the V gene TRBV7-6; 9 nucleotides match TRBD1. The trim removed 0 bases at V and 3 bases at J, leaving 2 bases unmatched. Germline CDR1 is SGHVS and CDR2 is FNYEAQ. This CDR3 has 15 amino acids. The CDR3 sequence: CASSLAGTGYTEAFF. In DNA, the CDR3 is TGTGCCAGCAGCTTAGCCGGGACAGGGTACACTGAAGCTTTCTTT.

This CDR3 reads CASKEGGGRHGYTF. The CDR3 DNA sequence: TGTGCCAGCAAGGAAGGGGGGGGGAGGCATGGCTACACCTTC. V usage is TRBV2 and J usage is TRBJ1-2, with a weak D call TRBD1 (6 bases). Deletions cut 7 bases from V and 6 bases from J, with 18 bases between. Germline loops: CDR1 SNHLY, CDR2 FYNNEI. The CDR3 spans 14 residues.

The rearrangement uses TRBV5-6 and TRBJ2-7; tentative D call: TRBD2 (6 bases). The CDR3 consists of 12 residues. Germline-derived CDR1 and CDR2 are SGHDT and YYEEEE. V was cut by 0 bases and J by 6 bases, with 7 bases left in between. The CDR3 coding sequence is TGTGCCAGCAGCTTGGGGAGGGGCGAGCAGTACTTC. Encoded protein: CASSLGRGEQYF.

This clone was seen just once. The J gene is TRBJ2-2, the V gene TRBV9; D gene ambiguous. CDR1 and CDR2 from the germline V gene are SGDLS and YYNGEE. This CDR3 comprises 14 residues. Between the trimmed V and J ends, which lost 4 bases and 6 bases, there was a span of 13 bases. CDR3 nucleotide sequence: TGTGCCAGCAGCCGGGTCGTAAATCCCGGGGAGCTGTTTTTT. Its protein is CASSRVVNPGELFF. The whole variable domain, remainder taken from reference TRBV9 and TRBJ2-2, is DSGVTQTPKHLITATGQRVTLRCSPRSGDLSVYWYQQSLDQGLQFLIQYYNGEERAKGNILERFSAQQFPDLHSELNLSSLELGDSALYFCASSRVVNPGELFFGEGSRLTVL.

The J gene is TRBJ1-1, the V gene TRBV6-5; no reliable D call. Germline-derived CDR1 and CDR2 are MNHEY and SVGAGI. This CDR3 has 13 residues. Trimming took 4 bases from V and 4 from J, leaving 10 bases between them. The CDR3 reads CASSLEWATEAFF. As DNA, the CDR3 is TGTGCCAGCAGTTTAGAGTGGGCCACTGAAGCTTTCTTT.

The gene calls are TRBV9 and TRBJ2-1; D is perhaps TRBD1 (6 bases). The CDR3 covers 16 residues. The ends were cut back, 0 bases at V and 1 base at J, with 11 bases in the middle. Germline V lookup: CDR1 SGDLS, CDR2 YYNGEE. The CDR3: CASSVAQRGSYNEQFF. The DNA for the CDR3 is TGTGCCAGCAGCGTAGCTCAGAGGGGGTCCTACAATGAGCAGTTCTTC.

V and J are TRBV7-9 and TRBJ1-4; D remains unclear. The ends were cut back, 5 bases at V and 8 bases at J, with 9 bases in the middle. The CDR3 is 12 amino acids. The germline V gene encodes CDR1 SEHNR and CDR2 FQNEAQ (reference sequence). In DNA, the CDR3 is TGTGCCAGCAGCATCCGGGGAGAAAAACTGTTTTTT. Amino acid sequence: CASSIRGEKLFF.

The table lists this clone with a count of one. V gene TRBV4-3 combines with J gene TRBJ2-3; TRBD2 might be the D (5 bases). CDR1 is LGHNA, CDR2 YSLEER, per germline. The length of the CDR3 is 15 residues. Trimming pared 0 bases from V and 5 bases from J, leaving 12 bases between. As DNA, the CDR3 is TGCGCCAGCAGCCAAGAAAGGAGGAACTTAGATACGCAGTATTTT. It specifies CASSQERRNLDTQYF.

This rearrangement joins TRBV10-3 to TRBJ2-5; TRBD1 matches 10 bases. The CDR3 is 17 amino acids. The germline CDR1 and CDR2 sequences are ENHRY and SYGVKD. Trimming removed 1 base from V and 2 bases from J; junction bases left unmatched: 7. CDR3 sequence (DNA): TGTGCCATCAGTGAGTTTATACAGGGACAGGGGCAAGAGACCCAGTACTTC. Protein: CAISEFIQGQGQETQYF.

J is TRBJ1-1 and V is TRBV7-9; TRBD1 agrees at 7 bases. The germline gives CDR1 SEHNR, CDR2 FQNEAQ (reference sequence). This CDR3 comprises 16 residues. Trimming took 0 bases from V and 5 from J; bases not matched to a gene: 9. The CDR3 sequence: CASSLAQQGLGTEAFF. CDR3 nucleotides: TGTGCCAGCAGCTTAGCCCAACAGGGGTTGGGGACTGAAGCTTTCTTT. Filled out from reference TRBV7-9 and TRBJ1-1, the complete variable domain reads DTGVSQNPRHKITKRGQNVTFRCDPISEHNRLYWYRQTLGQGPEFLTYFQNEAQLEKSRLLSDRFSAERPKGSFSTLEIQRTEQGDSAMYLCASSLAQQGLGTEAFFGQGTRLTVV.